This T cell receptor (beta chain) was obtained from a study of T-cell memory formation after mild COVID-19 (dated by TCRdb to the early 2020s). About the investigation overall: TCR sequence clusters from the two donors were found to be largely donor specific. In two donors, T-cell clones that expanded and contracted after mild COVID-19 were tracked by sequencing TCRalpha and TCRbeta repertoires over time. The cohort was made up of two young adult volunteers, one female and one male, who were previously healthy. Summary of the overall study and its limitations: The study covered only a couple of mild cases, and larger cohorts including severe cases with pre-infection samples were considered necessary. The second-wave clones that peaked on day 37 were not confirmed to be SARS-CoV-2 specific. The detection of some responding clones in pre-infection memory suggests that pre-existing cross-reactive memory T cells joined the SARS-CoV-2 response. From day 15 to 85, contracting clones showed balanced CD4/CD8 phenotypes, whereas a second wave of clones that expanded from day 15 to 37 leaned towards CD4+. Contracting CD4+ clones turned up mainly in the CM and EM memory subsets, whereas EMRA was where CD8+ clones were enriched.

This clonotype was counted many times. It lacks a known antigen. No base quality information exists; no much larger clone differs at one position. Ficoll-Paque density gradient centrifugation was the method used to isolate PBMCs. V and J are truncated by 4 bases and 8 bases respectively, leaving an intervening sequence of 19 bases. From the cysteine through the phenylalanine, the CDR3 covers 15 amino acids. CDR3 DNA is the only sequence kept; it has 45 bases, read in frame from the first base. The CDR1 and CDR2 encoded by the germline V gene are SGHRS and YFSETQ. Data came from an Illumina NovaSeq 6000. cDNA libraries for TCRalpha and TCRbeta were prepared by 5'RACE using constant-segment primers, with sample barcodes and unique molecular identifiers added. RNA was extracted from every sample with Trizol reagent. Amplification of the libraries took two PCR steps, and the second step added a second sample barcode plus Illumina TruSeq adapters. Sequencing of the libraries was done on an Illumina NovaSeq, producing 2 x 150 bp paired-end reads. On the authors' methods: With migec v1.2.7, reads were demultiplexed and then collapsed into UMI-guided consensus sequences. With mixcr v2.1.11, UMI consensuses were aligned to TRA and TRB V and J templates and assembled into clonotypes. A clonotype was counted as expanded or contracted only when both edgeR and NoisET called the clonotype significant, with the noise models trained on biological replicates. edgeR calls used a false discovery rate-adjusted p below 0.01 and a log2 fold-change threshold of 1. As an exploratory analysis of dynamics, PCA with hierarchical clustering was applied to max-normalized trajectories of the 1000 most abundant clonotypes. The CD4 or CD8 phenotype of responding clones was assigned using the separately sequenced CD4+ and CD8+ repertoires. Starting from the raw public reads, TCRdb applied fastp trimming at Q25, assembled clones with MiXCR and retained in-frame beta chains. Identical CDR3 protein sequences are pooled into one entry, listed with their most common genes and DNA. The V and J calls were not made by the authors but by TCRdb's processing. The sample yields roughly 100,000 distinct CDR3 sequences; around an eighth were counted once. Clones ranked in the top ten supply around 25% of the sample.

The sample taken for sequencing was PBMCs or a T cell subset sorted from them (not recorded which). This TCR was sampled from an adult woman who had mild COVID-19 (a few samples of this study predate the infection). The sample titles of this study are shuffled in the database, so cell type and time point are left out; the donor was told from shared clones. The chain is assembled from TRBV5-1 and TRBJ2-1, and TRBD2 may be the D gene, going by 5 matching bases. At the DNA level, the sequence is TGCGCCAGCAGCAGGTCACTAGAGTCATTCGATGAGCAGTTCTTC. Its protein reads: CASSRSLESFDEQFF. When the CDR3 is completed using the reference TRBV5-1 and TRBJ2-1 genes on either side, the full variable domain is KAGVTQTPRYLIKTRGQQVTLSCSPISGHRSVSWYQQTPGQGLQFLFEYFSETQRNKGNFPGRFSGRQFSNSRSEMNVSTLELGDSALYLCASSRSLESFDEQFFGPGTRLTVL.